This T cell receptor beta chain was obtained from a study of T-cell reconstitution after alpha-beta-depleted transplantation in children. This CDR3 region has 14 residues. CDR1 and CDR2 from the germline V gene are SGHRS and YFSETQ. Deletions cut 2 bases from V and 0 bases from J, with 9 bases between. Regarding this clonotype: Its matching antigen is unknown.

Researchers prepared the TCRbeta library using unique molecular identifiers, the study reports. TCRdb re-derived calls from the PCR reads in MiXCR, one entry per CDR3 protein. The data hold approximately 230,000 distinct CDR3 sequences, with roughly a quarter observed a single time. The study, taken as a whole, reports: When one year had passed after transplant, most T-cell counts and diversity came from newly produced T cells.

This specimen was PBMCs, mostly from graft donor cells, taken 360 days after TCRalphabeta/CD19-depleted stem cell transplant. This TCR was recovered from a female patient aged 2-15 years who had a stem cell transplant for congenital amegakaryocytic thrombocytopenia, so the T cells may come from the graft donor. This chain links TRBV5-1 with TRBJ2-7; the D is unclear. CDR3 DNA sequence: TGCGCCAGCAGCTTTAACACGGTCTCCTACGAGCAGTACTTC. Its translation: CASSFNTVSYEQYF.